The next 5 T cell receptor beta chains were all read from a single sample in a study of CD8 T cells in ankylosing spondylitis. One entry per CDR3 protein results from TCRdb running MiXCR on the 5' RACE reads. Of around 120,000 distinct CDR3 sequences listed, roughly a tenth are singletons. Specimen: blood, either unsorted or a sorted T cell fraction (not recorded which). All receptors derive from a male donor with ankylosing spondylitis or in good health (not recorded which).

This clonotype was seen a handful of times. The chain recombines TRBV5-1 with TRBJ2-7; 7 bases align to TRBD2. Germline values: CDR1 SGHRS, CDR2 YFSETQ. V lost 1 base, J lost 0 bases, and 7 bases stayed unmatched. The CDR3 extends over 16 amino acids. The chain's CDR3 is CASSLWGGSSSYEQYF. The CDR3 DNA reads TGCGCCAGCAGCTTGTGGGGGGGAAGTAGCTCCTACGAGCAGTACTTC.

The V call is TRBV5-6, the J call TRBJ2-7, with D possibly TRBD2 on 6 matching bases. The germline gives CDR1 SGHDT, CDR2 YYEEEE. The CDR3 contains 13 residues. The germline V and J ends were trimmed by 7 bases and 1 base, with 12 bases remaining between them. The CDR3 DNA sequence: TGTGCCAGCTCAAAGGACTATTCCTACGAGCAGTACTTC. Translation: CASSKDYSYEQYF.

The CDR3 reads CASSLRTSGRSSYNEQFF. The CDR3 nucleotides read TGTGCCAGCAGCCTTCGGACTAGCGGGCGGAGCTCCTACAATGAGCAGTTCTTC. This chain connects TRBV3-2 to TRBJ2-1; the table's D call of TRBD2 was not tested on the DNA. TRBV3-2 is deemed a pseudogene. The length of the CDR3 is 18 residues.

This clonotype has ten or more counts. The genes are TRBV5-1 and TRBJ2-5; 8 nucleotides match TRBD1. CDR1 is SGHRS, CDR2 YFSETQ, per germline. V was clipped by 0 bases and J by 1 base; unmatched bases: 2. The CDR3 has 15 amino acids. The CDR3 region is CASSLEGTGQETQYF. Written as DNA, the CDR3 is TGCGCCAGCAGCTTGGAGGGGACAGGCCAAGAGACCCAGTACTTC.

This clonotype was detected ten times or more. V and J are TRBV29-1 and TRBJ1-2; 10 nucleotides agree with TRBD1. Germline V lookup: CDR1 SQVTM, CDR2 ANQGSEA. CDR3 length: 13 residues. The V and J ends lost 7 bases and 7 bases, in that order; junction bases with no gene match: 9. The CDR3 nucleotides are TGCAGCGCCCAAACCGACAGGGGGCTTGGCTACACCTTC. Its protein is CSAQTDRGLGYTF.